This T cell receptor beta chain was sequenced in a study of blood T cell repertoires in COVID-19. Study summary: The study drew acute and convalescent COVID-19 samples from the United States, Italy and Spain. PBMCs, B-cell-depleted T cells, or T cells provided the cDNA or gDNA that made up the material.

Germline lookup yields CDR1 SGHNT and CDR2 YYREEE (reference sequence). V was clipped by 4 bases and J by 6 bases; unmatched bases: 12. The CDR3 spans 16 residues. This clone showed up just once. Per the authors' pipeline: By means of reference gene primer amplification, nucleated cell counts were estimated. TCRdb keeps only in-frame clones here, not all; method: immunoSEQ multiplex PCR. The D gene and trimming were derived from the DNA, and the V and J assignments and clone size from that table. Of roughly 22,000 clones in the sample, around 83% are singletons; the top ten hold roughly 8.9%. The specimen was peripheral blood. The genes are TRBV5-4 and TRBJ2-7; 11 nucleotides align to TRBD1. This sequence was found in a human donor in a cohort sampled during active COVID-19. The CDR3 nucleotides are TGTGCCAGCAGCCGTGGACAGGGGGCCCCATTGGGCGAGCAGTACTTC. It translates to CASSRGQGAPLGEQYF.